This T cell receptor beta chain derives from a study of metastatic and nonmetastatic thyroid tumors. Study-wide context: Across peripheral blood and tumor or nodule tissue samples taken from malignant and benign thyroid patients, the repertoires were compared with one another. Study results and caveats: According to reports, the diversity of TCR beta was significantly higher in malignant thyroid tumors than in benign nodules, and this held in both blood and tumor samples.

Among the patients, none had received any treatment before thyroid surgery. Source study methods: Using the CDR3 differences seen across clinicopathological groups, the authors built a distant-metastasis classifier for papillary thyroid cancer, which was meant to discriminate distant-metastatic patients. TCRdb recomputed clones from the PCR reads via MiXCR. These V and J calls are TCRdb output, not the study's own analysis. The sample shows about 12,000 clones, 27% of them seen only once. About this clone itself: What it recognizes is unknown.

Germline-derived CDR1 and CDR2 are MNHEY and SVGEGT. This CDR3 spans 11 amino acids. J lost 3 bases, V lost 11 bases, and 4 bases had no gene match. The receptor was derived from a female donor with papillary thyroid cancer or a benign thyroid nodule (not recorded which). Some clones in this sample may be carry-over from other donors' samples. This rearrangement joins TRBV6-2 or TRBV6-3 to TRBJ2-7, with 7 nucleotides matching TRBD2. Sequencing was performed on tumor tissue. The CDR3 reads CAGGDVYEQYF. The CDR3 bases are TGTGCCGGGGGGGACGTCTACGAGCAGTACTTC.